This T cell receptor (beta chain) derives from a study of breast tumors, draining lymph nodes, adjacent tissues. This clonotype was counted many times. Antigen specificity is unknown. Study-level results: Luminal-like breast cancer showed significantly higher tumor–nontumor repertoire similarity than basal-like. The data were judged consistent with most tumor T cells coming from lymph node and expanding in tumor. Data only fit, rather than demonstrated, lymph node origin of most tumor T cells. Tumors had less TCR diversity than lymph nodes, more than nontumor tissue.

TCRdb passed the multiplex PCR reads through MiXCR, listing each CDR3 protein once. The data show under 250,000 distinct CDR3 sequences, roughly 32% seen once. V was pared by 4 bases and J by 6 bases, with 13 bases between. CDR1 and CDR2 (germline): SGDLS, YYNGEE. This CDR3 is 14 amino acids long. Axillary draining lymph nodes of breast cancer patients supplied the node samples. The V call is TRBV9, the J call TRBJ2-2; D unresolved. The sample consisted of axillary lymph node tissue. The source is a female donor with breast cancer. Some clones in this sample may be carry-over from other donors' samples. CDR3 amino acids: CASSPQPEAGELFF. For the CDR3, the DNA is TGTGCCAGCAGCCCACAGCCAGAAGCCGGGGAGCTGTTTTTT.